This section outlines one TCR beta chain sequence together with its context. No antigen is known for it. A read error may be the cause here, since a much bigger clone is one base away. The CDR3 end shows no conserved phenylalanine or tryptophan, and so a read error is likely. The source of the sample is a study of identical twins. Notes on the study in general: Cross-sectional statistics underpinned the conclusions; the same donors were not followed. Weaker excess sharing between twins was seen in beta out-of-frame sequences.

A universal primer site arose from template switching, and cDNA bore unique molecular identifiers. Each CDR3 protein gets one entry after TCRdb re-called the 5' RACE reads with MiXCR. Counted here are approximately 670,000 distinct CDR3 sequences, 5.5% to 7.5% occurring once; the ten biggest clones make up 1.5% to 2%. Healthy Caucasian individuals made up all the donors. The source is a man aged 18-30 years in good health. Material for sequencing was naive T cells sorted from blood.

CDR3 protein: CASSLQSFNEKLFL. Written as DNA, the CDR3 is TGTGCCAGCAGTTTACAGTCCTTTAATGAAAAACTGTTTTTA. The rearrangement uses TRBV12-3 or TRBV12-4 and TRBJ1-4, with D uncertain. The CDR3 is 14 residues long. The V end was cut by 2 bases, the J end by 4 bases, with 8 bases between.